This TCR beta chain was documented in a study of shared clonotypes between healthy human individuals (dated by TCRdb to 2020 to 2021). In the study overall: A couple of women and a few men aged 18 to 49 years were included in the cohort. For each donor, CD4 naive and CD4 memory were each given three plates, CD8 naive was given two plates, and CD8 memory was given one plate. To estimate repertoire size and how much clonotype sharing occurs between individuals, the study deeply sequenced the blood TCR repertoires of roughly 5 healthy adults. To increase sequencing depth and limit assay-specific biases, TCR repertoire library preparation and sequencing were carried out by different laboratories using diverse techniques. Per donor, leukapheresis produced somewhere between about 0.94 and 9 billion PBMCs.

What the work shows at the level of the full study, not this receptor alone: Naive subsets generally had larger estimated clonotype richness than memory subsets. Only blood was sampled, and tissue TCR repertoires likely differ from those in blood. Compared with non-shared clonotypes, the clonotypes found in all four sorted-subset donors had higher generation probabilities. Sharing across several donors was observed for around 5% of naive CD4, over 3% of naive CD8, over 2% of memory CD4, and over 0.3% of memory CD8 clonotypes. Rarefaction of sorted-subset datasets indicated incomplete sequencing despite the large sequencing depth. Based on pairwise subsampling, the degree of clonotype sharing among donors was expected to be affected by sequencing depth. The small number of donors limited the genetic and exposure-history diversity represented.

CD8 naive samples were CD45RO-negative cells positively selected for CCR7, giving a CD45RA+CCR7+ population that excluded TemRA cells. The donors were healthy, HIV-negative adults who had no recently reported acute infections or vaccinations. Every donor was a Caucasian adult residing in Nashville, Tennessee, USA. Blood was obtained by leukapheresis, after which PBMCs were separated by Ficoll-Histopaque density gradient centrifugation and cryopreserved in liquid nitrogen vapor phase. Purity and quantity of every magnetically sorted T cell population were checked by analytical flow cytometry. Genomic DNA was isolated from each sorted fraction and quantified by UV absorbance on a Nanodrop 2000c. TCR CDR3 regions were amplified from genomic DNA by multiplex PCR using the deep immunoSEQ assay. For each cell subset, the extracted genomic DNA was distributed evenly across all wells of several immunoSEQ 96-well plates, and each plate served as one replicate. For sorted subsets, each replicate PCR was loaded with approximately 0.2 ug genomic DNA, equivalent to some 31,000 T cell genomes. The purified libraries were quantified using a Qubit 3.0 fluorometer, sized with a Bioanalyzer 2100, and then quantified again using the KAPA Library Quantification kit. A separate single-read 150-cycle Illumina NextSeq 550 flow cell was used to sequence each immunoSEQ 96-well plate. On the study's bioinformatics: Because the immunoSEQ output included only junctional sequences and no quality scores, the filtering could not be the same as the filtering used for full-length reads. To assign V/J genes and CDR3, sequences were annotated using PyIR, a Python wrapper for IgBLAST v1.9, with IMGT germline references. Reads were removed for weak V/J assignments (E-value above 1e-6), missing CDR3, stop codons, out-of-frame junctions, or ambiguous translated residues. V3J clonotypes were defined as sequences sharing an identical inferred V gene, J gene, and CDR3 amino acid sequence. The percentage overlap between two repertoires was calculated by dividing the number of shared unique clonotypes by the size of the smaller repertoire. Richness of each repertoire was evaluated using RTK rarefaction, the Chao1 estimator, and Recon v2.1 estimates of unobserved clonotypes. For all TCRbeta clonotypes obtained by the gDNA method from a handful of donors, generation probabilities were computed with OLGA. The immuneACCESS repertoire file appears here via TCRdb, limited to in-frame rearrangements. These files lack a portion of the clones; in checked studies, under half of the deficit traces to unresolved V genes, and the cause of the others is not known. That table gives V, J and clone size, and the DNA gave D and trimming. The sample profile shows about 590,000 clones; just under 97% of them were found once. About 0.11% of the sample goes to the ten largest clones.

V has 2 bases trimmed and J has 6 bases trimmed; junction bases matching no gene number 4. Including cysteine and phenylalanine, the CDR3 has 15 amino acids. Kept here is only the CDR3 DNA, which spans 45 bases and is read in frame from base 1. In the germline V gene (reference sequence), CDR1 corresponds to LNHNV and CDR2 to YYDKDF. Comments on this clone: What antigen it recognizes has not been identified. One base away there is no much larger clone; base qualities are not given.

Sequenced material: naive CD8+ T cells sorted from blood. Taken with the paper, the label for cell subset or site translates to: CD45RA+CCR7+. The TCR comes from a woman aged 25 to 39 in good health. Recombination connected TRBV15 to TRBJ1-3; 10 central nucleotides agree with TRBD1. The bases read TGTGCCACCAGCAGATCCGGGACAGGGGAAAACACCATATATTTT. Its coded protein is CATSRSGTGENTIYF.